The clone carrying this T cell receptor beta chain turned up a few times. Germline loops: CDR1 MNHEY, CDR2 SMNVEV (reference sequence). CDR3 length equals 13 residues. The V and J ends lost 2 bases and 10 bases respectively, with 12 bases between them. This specimen comes from a study of T-cell reconstitution after alpha-beta-depleted transplantation in children. Unique molecular identifiers were incorporated during preparation of the TCRbeta library. TCRdb analysed the PCR reads with MiXCR anew, one entry per CDR3 protein. The sample consists of around 480,000 distinct CDR3 sequences, 30% to 35% of them appearing once.

This sample comprised PBMCs from the stem cell graft donor, obtained from the stem cell graft. The rearrangement links TRBV27 to TRBJ2-1; D is unresolved. This sequence was found in a human donor who donated a stem cell graft to a child with aplastic anemia. CDR3 DNA sequence: TGTGCCAGCAGTTTACCTAACCTTCAGGAGCAGTTCTTC. It yields the protein CASSLPNLQEQFF.